The subject of this entry is one T cell receptor beta chain. This sample is part of a study of blood T cell repertoires in COVID-19. Study context: Acute and convalescent COVID-19 samples came from the United States, Italy and Spain. In each case, the material was cDNA or gDNA derived from T cells, B-cell-depleted T cells, or PBMCs.

How the authors handled the data: Counts of nucleated cells, estimated from reference gene primer amplification, were obtained. Repertoires were generated with immunoSEQ multiplex PCR, while TCRdb's copy carries only in-frame clones and drops some. V, J and clone size derive from that table, while D and trimming were established from the DNA sequence. Of fewer than 60,000 clones in the sample, approximately 80% were seen once. V dropped 5 bases and J dropped 2; count of bases not matched to a gene: 11. The germline CDR1 and CDR2 sequences are SGHAT and FQNNGV. The CDR3 sequence is 17 residues long. The rearrangement links TRBV11-2 to TRBJ2-7, with 11 bases that match TRBD1. Material: peripheral blood. This receptor was taken from an elderly woman with acute or convalescent COVID-19. The CDR3 DNA reads TGTGCCAGCAGCATAGGGACAGGGGGGACTTACCCCTACGAGCAGTACTTC. Translated: CASSIGTGGTYPYEQYF.